The 18 T cell receptor beta chains below come from one sample, sequenced in a study of cytomegalovirus exposure and HLA in healthy donors. The PCR made use of 60 Vbeta and 13 Jbeta primers. Libraries were prepared by immunoSEQ multiplex PCR; TCRdb keeps only in-frame clonotypes and omits some of them. Of around 94,000 clones detected, roughly 78% appear once; the ten largest clones hold around 4.3%. Specimen: PBMCs. These receptors all come from a woman aged 40 to 55 in good health and CMV-seropositive.

This clone has a handful of counts. The V call is TRBV4-3, the J call TRBJ2-7; tentative D call: TRBD1 (5 bases). Germline V gives CDR1 LGHNA, CDR2 YSLEER. The CDR3 covers 15 residues. With 0 bases removed from V and 2 bases from J, the gap between germline ends came to 11 bases. In DNA, the CDR3 is TGCGCCAGCAGCCAAGATCAGCCAGGGCCCTACGAGCAGTACTTC. It specifies CASSQDQPGPYEQYF.

The chain joins TRBV4-2 to TRBJ2-3; D not resolved. Germline values: CDR1 LGHNA, CDR2 YNFKEQ. V was clipped by 3 bases and J by 2 bases, with 9 bases between them. The CDR3 covers 14 residues. The CDR3 sequence is CASSQARSTDTQYF. The CDR3 bases are TGTGCCAGCAGCCAGGCGAGGTCCACAGATACGCAGTATTTT.

A few counts support this clone. The V call is TRBV11-3, the J call TRBJ1-3, with D unresolved. V was clipped by 1 base and J by 2 bases, with 9 bases between them. The CDR3 is 15 residues long. CDR1 is SGHNT and CDR2 is YENEEA in the germline V gene. The DNA of the CDR3 is TGTGCCAGCAGCTTAGTCGCGCAGGCTGGAAACACCATATATTTT. This gives the protein CASSLVAQAGNTIYF.

This chain uses TRBV28 with TRBJ2-1; 8 nucleotides match TRBD1. Germline-derived CDR1 and CDR2 are MDHEN and SYDVKM. The CDR3 spans 13 residues. V lost 7 bases and J lost 7; bases outside the gene matches: 6. In DNA, the CDR3 is TGTGCCAGCAAAGGACAGGGAGTGAATGAGCAGTTCTTC. Translation gives CASKGQGVNEQFF.

This chain connects TRBV10-3 to TRBJ2-7; D is unresolved. The CDR3 runs 16 residues. Germline CDR1 reads ENHRY; CDR2 reads SYGVKD. With 4 bases removed from V and 4 bases from J, the gap between germline ends came to 20 bases. The DNA of the CDR3 is TGTGCCATCAGTGTGTTGGCAGACGACTTGGTGTACGAGCAGTACTTC. Translation gives CAISVLADDLVYEQYF.

V and J are TRBV7-9 and TRBJ2-5, with D perhaps TRBD1 (7 bases). The DNA end favors TRBJ2-7, so the J call may be wrong. Looked up from germline, CDR1 is SEHNR and CDR2 is FQNEAQ (reference sequence). This CDR3 has 16 amino acids. Here the CDR3 DNA reads TGTGCCAGCAGCTCGCCCCCAGGGGGACTCCACTACGAGCAGTACTTC. Translating it yields CASSSPPGGLHYEQYF.

The sample holds one count of this clone. The CDR3 here is CASSYSSPSSYEQYF. CDR3 in DNA: TGTGCCAGCAGTTACTCGTCGCCTAGCTCCTACGAGCAGTACTTC. This rearrangement joins TRBV6-6 to TRBJ2-7; D uncertain. V lost 0 bases and J lost 0, with 9 bases in between. The CDR3 sequence is 15 residues long. The V gene's germline CDR1 is MNHNY and CDR2 SVGAGI (reference sequence).

V and J are TRBV6-5 and TRBJ2-7; TRBD1 matches at 7 bases. After removal of 7 bases from V and 4 bases from J, the junction contained 10 bases not matched to a gene. The CDR3 contains 14 residues. In germline, CDR1 is MNHEY, CDR2 SVGAGI. The CDR3 region has the DNA TGTGCCAGCAAGAAACAGGGGTTGCCGTACGAGCAGTACTTC. It translates to CASKKQGLPYEQYF.

The V and J genes are TRBV6-1 and TRBJ1-2; the match to TRBD1 covers 12 bases. This CDR3 comprises 15 residues. CDR1 and CDR2 (germline): MNHNS, SASEGT. Unmatched junction bases numbered 6, after V lost 6 bases and J lost 4 bases. DNA for the CDR3: TGTGCCAGCAGGCCCGGGACAGGGGGCGTCTATGGCTACACCTTC. Its protein is CASRPGTGGVYGYTF.

This clone came up a few times. This chain uses TRBV4-3 with TRBJ1-4; unclear D gene. Germline V gives CDR1 LGHNA, CDR2 YSLEER. The CDR3 runs 13 residues. Trimming took off 1 base at V and 8 bases at J, with 8 bases between the two ends. CDR3 sequence (DNA): TGCGCCAGCAGCCAAGTTAGCCACGAAAAACTGTTTTTT. Its translation is CASSQVSHEKLFF.

In DNA, the CDR3 is TGTGCCAGCAGCTTAGAGGCTTGGGACACCCGCTTGGGGACCCAGTACTTC. This translates into CASSLEAWDTRLGTQYF. The chain uses TRBV7-9 and TRBJ2-5, with a weak D call TRBD1 (6 bases). The CDR3 runs 17 residues. Germline V gene data show CDR1 as SEHNR and CDR2 as FQNEAQ (reference sequence). The V and J ends lost 1 base and 7 bases respectively, with 22 bases between them.

The J gene is TRBJ2-2, the V gene TRBV11-3; D is unresolved. This CDR3 has 16 amino acids. Looked up from germline, CDR1 is SGHNT and CDR2 is YENEEA. V lost 5 bases to trimming and J lost 5 bases, with 18 bases between them. The CDR3 spells CASSPHAGSQTGELFF. CDR3 in DNA: TGTGCCAGCAGCCCCCACGCCGGGTCCCAGACCGGGGAGCTGTTTTTT.

The genes are TRBV11-3 and TRBJ2-7, with 9 nucleotides matching TRBD1. V was pared by 4 bases and J by 5 bases, with 9 bases of the junction left unmatched. Germline V CDR1 and CDR2: SGHNT, YENEEA. CDR3 length: 15 amino acids. The CDR3 DNA is TGTGCCAGCAGCTGGCCCCGGGGACAGGGAGACGAGCAGTACTTC. Translation gives CASSWPRGQGDEQYF.

The chain carries TRBV5-1 and TRBJ2-7; 10 bases are a match to TRBD1. The CDR3 contains 16 residues. Trimming took 1 base from V and 3 from J; bases not matched to a gene: 7. Germline V CDR1 and CDR2: SGHRS, YFSETQ. In DNA, the CDR3 is TGCGCCAGCAGCTTGAGGGACAGGGGAAAATACTACGAGCAGTACTTC. Translated: CASSLRDRGKYYEQYF.

This chain links TRBV7-9 with TRBJ2-7; TRBD2 agrees at 7 bases. Germline-derived CDR1 and CDR2 are SEHNR and FQNEAQ (reference sequence). V dropped 5 bases and J dropped 2; count of bases not matched to a gene: 12. This CDR3 is 16 amino acids long. The CDR3 spells CASSPQVSGAAYEQYF. The CDR3 DNA reads TGTGCCAGCAGCCCTCAAGTGAGCGGGGCCGCCTACGAGCAGTACTTC.

Comment on this clone: A read error may account for a junction end that differs from germline. The rearrangement joins TRBV7-9 to TRBJ2-3, with D possibly matching TRBD2 (5 bases). The germline V gene has CDR1 SEHNR and CDR2 FQNEAQ (reference sequence). The CDR3 is 14 amino acids. For the CDR3, the DNA is TGTTCCAGCAGCTTAAGCGGAACCACAGATACGCAGTATTTT. It codes for CSSSLSGTTDTQYF.

The chain recombines TRBV19 with TRBJ2-5; TRBD2 matches 8 bases. Judging by the DNA end, TRBJ2-7 fits better; the J call may be wrong. The V gene's germline CDR1 is LNHDA and CDR2 SQIVND (reference sequence). The CDR3 extends over 14 amino acids. The DNA for the CDR3 is TGTGCCAGTTCCCGAGCGGGAGCGCAGTACGAGCAGTACTTC. The encoded protein is CASSRAGAQYEQYF.

The chain recombines TRBV7-3 with TRBJ2-3; D is ambiguous. Germline CDR1 reads SGHTA; CDR2 reads FQGTGA. This CDR3 contains 12 residues. V lost 4 bases and J 4 bases, leaving 6 bases between the germline ends. This chain's CDR3 is CASSSESDTQYF. Here the CDR3 DNA reads TGTGCCAGCAGCTCGGAGTCAGATACGCAGTATTTT.